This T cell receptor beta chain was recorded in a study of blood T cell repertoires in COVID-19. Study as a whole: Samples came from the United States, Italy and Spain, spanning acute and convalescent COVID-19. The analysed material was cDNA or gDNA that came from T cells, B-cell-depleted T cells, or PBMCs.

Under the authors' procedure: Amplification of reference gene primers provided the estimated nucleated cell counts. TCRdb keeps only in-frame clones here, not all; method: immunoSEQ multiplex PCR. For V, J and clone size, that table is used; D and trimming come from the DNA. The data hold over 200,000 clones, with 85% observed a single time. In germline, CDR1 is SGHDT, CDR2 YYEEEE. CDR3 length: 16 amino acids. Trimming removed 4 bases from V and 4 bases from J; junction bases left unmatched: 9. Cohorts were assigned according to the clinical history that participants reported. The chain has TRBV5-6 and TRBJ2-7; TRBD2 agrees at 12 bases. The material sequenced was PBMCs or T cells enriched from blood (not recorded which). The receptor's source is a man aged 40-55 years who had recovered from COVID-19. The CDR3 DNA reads TGTGCCAGCAGCCAGACTAGCGGGAGTAATGATTACGAGCAGTACTTC. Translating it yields CASSQTSGSNDYEQYF.